This passage covers 21 T cell receptor beta chains from one sample sequenced in a study of blood T cell repertoires in COVID-19. Assay used: immunoSEQ multiplex PCR; TCRdb lists only in-frame clones, some missing. The sample records some 300,000 clones, 65% to 90% being singletons. The specimen sequenced was peripheral blood. The origin of the receptors is a woman in her 70s with COVID-19, enrolled during active disease.

This chain connects TRBV2 to TRBJ2-2; the D gene is possibly TRBD2 (5 bases). CDR3 length: 13 amino acids. Trimming removed 5 bases from V and 5 bases from J, with 9 bases in between. Germline CDR1 and CDR2: SNHLY and FYNNEI. CDR3 region: CASSSDWTGELFF. The CDR3, as DNA: TGTGCCAGCAGTTCGGACTGGACCGGGGAGCTGTTTTTT.

The V gene is TRBV6-2 or TRBV6-3, the J gene TRBJ2-5, with TRBD1 as a possible D gene (6 bases). CDR3 length equals 16 residues. Germline loops: CDR1 MNHEY, CDR2 SVGEGT. V gave up 0 bases and J gave up 5 bases, with 16 bases separating them. The CDR3 DNA reads TGTGCCAGCAGTTACTCGTCTCAGGGGTCGCGGGAGACCCAGTACTTC. It is translated as CASSYSSQGSRETQYF.

The CDR3 protein is CSASFWGQSYEQYF. CDR3 nucleotide sequence: TGCAGTGCTAGTTTCTGGGGACAGTCCTACGAGCAGTACTTC. The V gene is TRBV20-1, the J gene TRBJ2-7; 7 nucleotides align to TRBD1. With V trimmed by 3 bases and J by 1 base, 6 bases remained unmatched. The CDR3 is 14 amino acids. The germline CDR1 and CDR2 sequences are DFQATT and SNEGSKA (reference sequence).

The chain recombines TRBV6-2 or TRBV6-3 with TRBJ2-2; no definite D call. Germline CDR1 is MNHEY and CDR2 is SVGEGT. The CDR3 sequence is 13 residues long. The V gene lost 6 bases and the J gene lost 5 bases, with 10 bases spanning the gap. This CDR3 reads CASSGAETGELFF. DNA of the CDR3: TGTGCCAGCAGCGGCGCGGAGACCGGGGAGCTGTTTTTT.

This chain links TRBV18 with TRBJ1-2; 10 bases are a match to TRBD1. J was trimmed by 6 bases and V by 6 bases; bases with no gene match: 10. CDR1 is KGHSH, CDR2 LQKENI, per germline. This CDR3 has 15 amino acids. CDR3 in DNA: TGTGCCAGCTCCCTAAGACAGGGGGCGGCCGATGGCTACACCTTC. Translating it yields CASSLRQGAADGYTF.

There are a few counts of this clone. The genes are TRBV18 and TRBJ2-2; the D gene is possibly TRBD2 (5 bases). This CDR3 contains 12 residues. The germline V gene encodes CDR1 KGHSH and CDR2 LQKENI. Trimming took 6 bases from V and 6 from J, leaving 8 bases between them. In nucleotides, the CDR3 is TGTGCCAGCTCCCGGACTGCCGGGGAGCTGTTTTTT. Amino acids: CASSRTAGELFF. Combining the CDR3 with reference TRBV18 and TRBJ2-2 gives the whole variable domain NAGVMQNPRHLVRRRGQEARLRCSPMKGHSHVYWYRQLPEEGLKFMVYLQKENIIDESGMPKERFSAEFPKEGPSILRIQQVVRGDSAAYFCASSRTAGELFFGEGSRLTVL.

The CDR3, as DNA: TGTGCCAGCACTCAGGGGACAGGCCCAAAGCCCCAGCATTTT. This encodes CASTQGTGPKPQHF. V usage is TRBV28 and J usage is TRBJ1-5; 8 bases fit TRBD1. CDR3 length: 14 amino acids. Germline V lookup: CDR1 MDHEN, CDR2 SYDVKM. Trimming cost V 7 bases and J 8 bases; bases outside gene matches: 10.

The genes are TRBV24-1 and TRBJ1-2; TRBD1 might be the D (6 bases). Germline CDR1 and CDR2: KGHDR and SFDVKD. Deletions cut 4 bases from V and 8 bases from J, with 16 bases between. The CDR3 totals 14 residues. For the CDR3, the DNA is TGTGCCACCAGTGAAACTCGGGACATTAGCGGCTACACCTTC. Translated: CATSETRDISGYTF.

The genes are TRBV19 and TRBJ1-2, with TRBD1 as a possible D gene (5 bases). The V and J ends lost 4 bases and 6 bases respectively, with 12 bases between them. This CDR3 is built from 13 residues. The germline gives CDR1 LNHDA, CDR2 SQIVND (reference sequence). CDR3 coding DNA: TGTGCCAGTAGTAGATTAGGGGAAAATGGCTACACCTTC. Translation: CASSRLGENGYTF.

The chain has TRBV19 and TRBJ1-1; D may be TRBD1 (5 bases). The V gene's germline CDR1 is LNHDA and CDR2 SQIVND (reference sequence). Trimming pared 0 bases from V and 4 bases from J, leaving 9 bases between. The CDR3 runs to 14 residues. The CDR3, as DNA: TGTGCCAGTAGTATAGATGGGGGGAGCACTGAAGCTTTCTTT. Amino acid sequence: CASSIDGGSTEAFF.

The chain employs TRBV9 and TRBJ1-2; D may be TRBD1 (6 bases). Germline CDR1 reads SGDLS; CDR2 reads YYNGEE. V dropped 4 bases and J dropped 4 bases, with 8 bases sitting between them. This CDR3 is built from 12 residues. The chain's CDR3 is CASSRTVYGYTF. CDR3 DNA sequence: TGTGCCAGCAGCCGGACAGTCTATGGCTACACCTTC.

The chain has TRBV3-1 (or the pseudogene TRBV3-2) and TRBJ2-2, with unresolved D. The CDR3 sequence is 15 residues long. Deletions cut 0 bases from V and 2 bases from J, with 7 bases between. Germline V gives CDR1 LGHDT, CDR2 YNNKEL (reference sequence). The CDR3 region has the DNA TGTGCCAGCAGCCAAGATCTGAGAAACACCGGGGAGCTGTTTTTT. It codes for CASSQDLRNTGELFF.

This clone has only one observation. The genes are TRBV6-2 or TRBV6-3 and TRBJ1-5; weak D call: TRBD1 (5 bases). This CDR3 has 18 residues. The V end lost 0 bases, the J end lost 0 bases, and 15 bases lay between the germline ends. CDR1 is MNHEY, CDR2 SVGEGT, per germline. The CDR3 DNA is TGTGCCAGCAGTTACTCAACGAAAACAGGCTATAGCAATCAGCCCCAGCATTTT. This translates into CASSYSTKTGYSNQPQHF.

This rearrangement joins TRBV5-6 to TRBJ2-1, with a weak D call TRBD2 (5 bases). Germline CDR1 is SGHDT and CDR2 is YYEEEE. CDR3 length: 15 amino acids. The V and J ends lost 0 bases and 9 bases respectively, with 16 bases between them. CDR3: CASSLAVGEISEQFF. The CDR3 DNA is TGTGCCAGCAGCTTGGCCGTGGGAGAGATCAGTGAGCAGTTCTTC.

The rearrangement links TRBV21-1 to TRBJ1-4; the listed D gene, TRBD1, was not tested against the DNA. TRBV21-1 is a listed pseudogene. This CDR3 comprises 17 residues. DNA for the CDR3: TGTGCCAGCAGCAAAGGAGTACGGGACAGGGTATGGGAAAAACTGTTTTTT. This sequence encodes CASSKGVRDRVWEKLFF.

The chain recombines TRBV7-8 with TRBJ1-5; D may be TRBD1 (5 bases). CDR1 and CDR2 from the germline V gene are SGHVS and FQNEAQ. Trimming took 1 base from V and 2 from J, leaving 18 bases between them. The CDR3 contains 18 residues. The chain's CDR3 is CASSLGFGGRLGNQPQHF. CDR3 sequence (DNA): TGTGCCAGCAGCTTAGGTTTCGGGGGACGCCTTGGCAATCAGCCCCAGCATTTT.

This clone was seen just once. The rearrangement joins TRBV19 to TRBJ1-5; no clear D gene. Germline-derived CDR1 and CDR2 are LNHDA and SQIVND (reference sequence). This CDR3 spans 15 amino acids. The germline V and J ends were trimmed by 6 bases and 3 bases, with 15 bases remaining between them. CDR3 amino acids: CASSGKVWDNQPQHF. CDR3 DNA sequence: TGTGCCAGTAGCGGGAAGGTCTGGGACAATCAGCCCCAGCATTTT.

This clone was counted between two and nine times. The DNA for the CDR3 is TGTGCCAGCAGCTTAGGGTCGGGGAGTTACGAGCAGTACTTC. Amino acids: CASSLGSGSYEQYF. The chain combines TRBV7-2 with TRBJ2-7; possible D gene TRBD2, 5 bases. The V end was cut by 1 base, the J end by 4 bases, with 11 bases between. Germline CDR1 and CDR2: SGHTA and FQGNSA. The CDR3 is 14 residues long.

This chain uses TRBV4-1 with TRBJ1-2; 7 nucleotides align to TRBD1. V shed 3 bases and J 2 bases; nucleotides not matched to a gene: 6. The CDR3 totals 15 residues. Germline V lookup: CDR1 MGHRA, CDR2 YSYEKL. CDR3 loop: CASSQQKGQNYGYTF. The CDR3 nucleotides read TGCGCCAGCAGCCAGCAAAAGGGACAGAACTATGGCTACACCTTC.

J is TRBJ1-1 and V is TRBV7-9; 9 nucleotides align to TRBD1. The CDR3 runs 17 residues. CDR1 is SEHNR and CDR2 is FQNEAQ in the germline V gene (reference sequence). The V gene end was trimmed by 1 base and the J gene end by 2 bases; junction bases not matched to a gene: 8. CDR3 nucleotide sequence: TGTGCCAGCAGCTTAGTGTTCTTGGGACAGGGCAACACTGAAGCTTTCTTT. This encodes CASSLVFLGQGNTEAFF.

The chain carries TRBV10-3 and TRBJ1-5; D gene unclear. The ends were cut back, 6 bases at V and 9 bases at J, with 12 bases in the middle. This CDR3 region has 12 residues. Per the germline V gene, CDR1 is ENHRY and CDR2 is SYGVKD. DNA of the CDR3: TGTGCCATCAGCTCAGACCCGGGGCCCCAGCATTTT. It encodes CAISSDPGPQHF.